The 19 T cell receptor beta chains in this list originate from one sample, sequenced in a study of blood T cells in healthy people across ages. Sample-barcoded 5' priming and a J-beta primer mix drove a second PCR of roughly 7 to 11 cycles. TCRdb independently ran MiXCR on the 5' RACE reads; one entry per CDR3 protein. The sample records 700,000 or so distinct CDR3 sequences, approximately 40% being singletons. Sequenced sample: blood. The source is a man older than 75 in good health.

This clonotype was seen at least ten times. V and J are TRBV20-1 and TRBJ2-3; possibly TRBD1 for D (5 bases). Germline CDR1 DFQATT, CDR2 SNEGSKA (reference sequence). The CDR3 is 15 amino acids. Trimming cost V 3 bases and J 3 bases, with 16 bases left between them. CDR3 nucleotide sequence: TGCAGTGCTAGCTCTATTAGGACAAGTACAGATACGCAGTATTTT. Translating gives CSASSIRTSTDTQYF.

In this sample, this clonotype turned up a few times. The V and J genes are TRBV6-2 or TRBV6-3 and TRBJ1-2, with 7 bases fitting TRBD1. With 5 bases clipped from V and 6 bases from J, the junction kept 12 bases outside the gene matches. The V gene's germline CDR1 is MNHEY and CDR2 SVGEGT. The CDR3 has 15 amino acids. CDR3 region: CASSRHDRAYNGYTF. As DNA, the CDR3 is TGTGCCAGCAGTCGCCACGACAGGGCCTATAATGGCTACACCTTC.

V and J are TRBV29-1 and TRBJ2-4; 15 nucleotides line up with TRBD2. The J call is doubtful: the DNA matches TRBJ2-7 better. The CDR3 is 16 amino acids. Germline CDR1 and CDR2: SQVTM and ANQGSEA. Here the CDR3 reads CSVDGGLAGGASEQYF. The CDR3 region has the DNA TGCAGCGTTGACGGGGGACTAGCGGGAGGAGCTTCCGAGCAGTACTTC.

This sequence joins TRBV4-1 and TRBJ2-7; a weak D match, TRBD2 (6 bases). Germline V gives CDR1 MGHRA, CDR2 YSYEKL. The CDR3 is made up of 13 amino acids. Trimming cost V 7 bases and J 7 bases, with 17 bases left between them. The CDR3 DNA reads as TGCGCCAGCACTTTACGGGTCGCGGGGGAGCAGTACTTC. Amino acid sequence: CASTLRVAGEQYF.

This clonotype was seen only a few times. The genes are TRBV29-1 and TRBJ2-7, with D perhaps TRBD2 (5 bases). Looked up from germline, CDR1 is SQVTM and CDR2 is ANQGSEA. V was clipped by 5 bases and J by 4 bases, with 12 bases between them. There are 12 residues in the CDR3. The chain's CDR3 is CSVKASRYEQYF. The CDR3 DNA follows: TGCAGCGTTAAGGCTAGCCGATACGAGCAGTACTTC.

A single count supports this clonotype. Just one base apart from a much larger clone, this may be a read error. V usage is TRBV7-3 and J usage is TRBJ2-1; possible D gene TRBD1, 6 bases. This CDR3 has 13 amino acids. The germline V and J ends were trimmed by 5 bases and 10 bases, with 15 bases remaining between them. Germline CDR1 and CDR2: SGHTA and FQGTGA. CDR3 in amino acids: CASSARVGQEQFF. The CDR3 region has the DNA TGTGCCAGCAGCGCACGCGTCGGACAGGAGCAGTTCTTC.

The gene calls are TRBV20-1 and TRBJ2-1, with 9 bases that match TRBD2. The germline CDR1 and CDR2 sequences are DFQATT and SNEGSKA (reference sequence). The CDR3 sequence is 12 residues long. Unmatched junction bases numbered 5, after V lost 6 bases and J lost 8 bases. CDR3 bases: TGCAGTGCGGCGGGGGGGAGTGATGAGCAGTTCTTC. Its translation: CSAAGGSDEQFF.

The sample holds one count of this clonotype. The rearrangement links TRBV27 to TRBJ1-1; 9 nucleotides match TRBD1. The CDR3 covers 12 residues. Germline trimming cut 5 bases from V and 10 bases from J; bases unmatched to any gene: 5. The germline gives CDR1 MNHEY, CDR2 SMNVEV (reference sequence). The CDR3 bases are TGTGCCAGCAGTCCTACAGGGGGCGTAGCTTTCTTT. Amino acid sequence: CASSPTGGVAFF.

The chain links TRBV18 to TRBJ1-2; D is uncertain. This CDR3 contains 19 residues. Germline V gene data show CDR1 as KGHSH and CDR2 as LQKENI. The V and J ends lost 4 bases and 3 bases respectively, with 27 bases between them. As DNA, the CDR3 is TGTGCCAGCTCACACGAACTCCAGTCGCCGGGAAGCAGTTACTATGGCTACACCTTC. This translates into CASSHELQSPGSSYYGYTF. The variable domain in full, with the rest retrieved from reference TRBV18 and TRBJ1-2, is NAGVMQNPRHLVRRRGQEARLRCSPMKGHSHVYWYRQLPEEGLKFMVYLQKENIIDESGMPKERFSAEFPKEGPSILRIQQVVRGDSAAYFCASSHELQSPGSSYYGYTFGSGTRLTVV.

V usage is TRBV5-1 and J usage is TRBJ2-3; D is perhaps TRBD1 or TRBD2 (5 bases each). Deletions cut 4 bases from V and 4 bases from J, with 13 bases between. The CDR3 sequence is 14 residues long. Germline CDR1 and CDR2: SGHRS and YFSETQ. The CDR3 nucleotides read TGCGCCAGCAGCCTACGGGACCGTGCAGATACGCAGTATTTT. The encoded protein is CASSLRDRADTQYF.

The V call is TRBV6-2 or TRBV6-3, the J call TRBJ2-5; tentatively, D is TRBD2 (5 bases). V lost 7 bases and J 0 bases, leaving 12 bases between the germline ends. The CDR3 runs 14 residues. The germline V gene encodes CDR1 MNHEY and CDR2 SVGEGT. CDR3 nucleotides: TGTGCCAGCACCTTCAGCGGTCACCAAGAGACCCAGTACTTC. Amino acid sequence: CASTFSGHQETQYF.

This sequence joins TRBV14 and TRBJ2-2, with TRBD2 matching 9 bases. V trimming: 5 bases; J trimming: 1 base; junction bases outside the gene matches: 5. This CDR3 region has 16 residues. Germline V gene sequence: CDR1 SGHDN, CDR2 FVKESK. CDR3 DNA: TGTGCCAGCAGCTTGCGACTAGCGGTGAACACCGGGGAGCTGTTTTTT. Its translation is CASSLRLAVNTGELFF.

To note about this clonotype: This clone may be a read error of a much larger clone one base away. The gene calls are TRBV11-1 and TRBJ2-3, with 7 bases matching TRBD1. CDR1 and CDR2 from the germline V gene are SGHAT and FQDESV (reference sequence). There are 16 residues in the CDR3. This chain's CDR3 is CASTPDPGQCTDAQYF. CDR3 DNA: TGTGCCAGCACCCCAGACCCGGGACAGTGCACAGATGCGCAGTATTTT.

The genes are TRBV4-3 and TRBJ2-1; 9 bases line up with TRBD1. This CDR3 contains 16 residues. The ends lost 1 base at V and 4 bases at J; junction bases unmatched: 5. The germline gives CDR1 LGHNA, CDR2 YSLEER. CDR3 sequence reads: CASSQGLDRGYNEQFF. The CDR3 bases are TGCGCCAGCAGCCAAGGATTGGACAGGGGATACAATGAGCAGTTCTTC.

Remarks on this clonotype: It may be a read error: a sequence one base away is much more abundant. This rearrangement joins TRBV11-3 to TRBJ2-3; D unresolved. V lost 2 bases, J lost 3 bases, and 3 bases lay in between. Germline V gene lookup returns CDR1 SGHNT and CDR2 YENEEA. This CDR3 has 12 amino acids. CDR3 in amino acids: CASSLKTDTQYF. For the CDR3, the DNA is TGTGCCAGCAGCTTAAAAACAGATACGCAGTATTTT.

This clonotype was counted ten times or more. The chain joins TRBV29-1 to TRBJ1-2; 9 bases line up with TRBD1. The germline V gene encodes CDR1 SQVTM and CDR2 ANQGSEA. This CDR3 spans 12 amino acids. V was clipped by 4 bases and J by 8 bases; unmatched bases: 5. CDR3 in DNA: TGCAGCGTTGTTCAGGACAGGGGCGGCTACACCTTC. It is translated as CSVVQDRGGYTF.

The chain is built from TRBV20-1 and TRBJ1-2, with 10 positions matching TRBD1. Looked up from germline, CDR1 is DFQATT and CDR2 is SNEGSKA (reference sequence). Germline trimming cut 3 bases from V and 4 bases from J; bases unmatched to any gene: 5. The CDR3 is 14 residues long. Here the CDR3 DNA reads TGCAGTGCTAGCCAGACAGGGGGCGGCTATGGCTACACCTTC. As protein: CSASQTGGGYGYTF.

This rearrangement joins TRBV20-1 to TRBJ2-7, with 9 bases matching TRBD1. CDR1 is DFQATT, CDR2 SNEGSKA, per germline (reference sequence). This CDR3 region has 17 residues. Losses at the gene ends were 3 bases for V and 4 bases for J; bases not matched to a gene: 16. The CDR3 DNA reads as TGCAGTGCTAGCCTACTCGCGGGGACAGGGAACAGGTACGAGCAGTACTTC. It is translated as CSASLLAGTGNRYEQYF.

On this clonotype itself: The conserved closing phenylalanine or tryptophan is absent in this CDR3, likely reflecting a read error. V gene TRBV9 combines with J gene TRBJ2-1; TRBD2 agrees at 8 bases. This CDR3 contains 15 residues. Germline V CDR1 and CDR2: SGDLS, YYNGEE. Trimming at V came to 3 bases and at J to 6 bases, leaving 8 bases not matched to a gene. CDR3 DNA sequence: TGTGCCAGCAGCGAAGGGAGCGGGAGAGTCAATGAGCAGTTCTCC. This translates into CASSEGSGRVNEQFS.